This TCR beta chain was captured by sequencing in a study of blood T cell repertoires in COVID-19. Overall study context: T cells, B-cell-depleted T cells, or PBMCs supplied cDNA or gDNA.

Clones were read by immunoSEQ multiplex PCR, and TCRdb kept only the in-frame ones, dropping some. The sample shows roughly 71,000 clones, approximately 85% of them seen only once. Germline loops: CDR1 MNHEY, CDR2 SVGAGI. V lost 2 bases, J lost 7 bases, and 7 bases stayed unmatched. The CDR3 runs to 14 residues. The origin of this receptor is a man aged 45-65 years with acute or convalescent COVID-19. Sequenced material: peripheral blood. This sequence joins TRBV6-5 and TRBJ1-1, with 7 nucleotides matching TRBD1. Written as DNA, the CDR3 is TGTGCCAGCAGTTACGGGGACAGAACATATGAAGCTTTCTTT. Translated, it gives CASSYGDRTYEAFF.